The rows below give T cell receptor beta chains drawn from one sample of a study of blood T cells in healthy people across ages. One entry per CDR3 protein, called by TCRdb with MiXCR from the 5' RACE reads. The sample yields about 730,000 distinct CDR3 sequences, roughly two fifths seen once. The sequencing sample was made of blood. The origin of the receptors is a woman aged 55-75 years in good health. The CDR3 runs from the conserved cysteine through the conserved F or W. A D gene is named only where the DNA matches it firmly. Rows give clone size only sometimes, using once, few, many, or a class for an expanded clone.

>TRBD1|TRBJ2-1|TRBV7-6|NA
TGTGCCAGCAGCAAACGGCCGGGACAGGGGACCGAGACCCAGTTCTTC
CASSKRPGQGTETQFF
>TRBD1|TRBJ2-3|TRBV4-2|many
TGTGCCAGCAGCCACGGACAGGGGGCAGATGATACGCAGTATTTT
CASSHGQGADDTQYF
>NA|TRBJ1-5|TRBV4-3|NA
TGCGCCAGCAGCCAAGCGCGGGGGGATTGGCAGCCCCAGCATTTT
CASSQARGDWQPQHF
>TRBD2|TRBJ2-3|TRBV5-1|NA
TGCGCCAGCAGCTTGGTTAGCGGGGGGCCAAGCACAGATACGCAGTATTTT
CASSLVSGGPSTDTQYF
>TRBD2|TRBJ2-1|TRBV12-3/TRBV12-4|NA
TGTGCCAGCAGCCGATACACTAGCGGGAGGGCCAATGAGCAGTTCTTC
CASSRYTSGRANEQFF
>TRBD2|TRBJ2-1|TRBV20-1|NA
TGCCCGCTAGGGGACCCGGGGGGGCGTCCGTTCTTC
CPLGDPGGRPFF
>NA|TRBJ1-2|TRBV11-1|NA
TGTGCCAGCAGCTTAGGCCCAGGGCCGAGCCTAGACAACTATGGCTACACCTTC
CASSLGPGPSLDNYGYTF
>NA|TRBJ1-4|TRBV27|NA
TGTGCCAGCAGTGCCTTAGGGGGGAATGAAAAACTGTTTTTT
CASSALGGNEKLFF
>NA|TRBJ2-7|TRBV9|many
TGTGCCAGCAGCGCTACCCTAGGCGGCTACGAGCAGTACTTC
CASSATLGGYEQYF
>TRBD1|TRBJ1-1|TRBV20-1|NA
TGCAGTGCGGTGGACAGGGGAACTGAAGCTTTCTTT
CSAVDRGTEAFF
>TRBD1|TRBJ1-5|TRBV15|NA
TGTGCCACCAGCGCCAGGACAGGCGTAGGCAATCAGCCCCAGCATTTT
CATSARTGVGNQPQHF
>TRBD1|TRBJ2-3|TRBV28|NA
TGTGCCAGCAGTCTGACTGGGACAGGGTGGTCAGATACGCAGTATTTT
CASSLTGTGWSDTQYF
>TRBD2|TRBJ2-7|TRBV3-1|many
TGTGCCAGCAGCCAAGTGGGGGGGAACGAGCAGTACTTC
CASSQVGGNEQYF
>NA|TRBJ1-2|TRBV19|few
TGTGCCAGTGGGGGCCGGTATGGCTACACCTTC
CASGGRYGYTF
>NA|TRBJ2-3|TRBV5-5|NA
TGTGCCAGCAGCCAGGGATCCTCCGGGAGCACAGATACGCAGTATTTT
CASSQGSSGSTDTQYF
>NA|TRBJ2-5|TRBV4-2|once
TGTGCCAGCAGCGATAACCCTCAAGGGGGAGTCGGTAATGAGCAGTACTTC
CASSDNPQGGVGNEQYF
>NA|TRBJ2-3|TRBV10-3|few
TGTGCCATCAGCAGCCTCGGGAAGGATACGCAGTATTTT
CAISSLGKDTQYF
>NA|TRBJ1-1|TRBV7-9|NA
TGTGCCAGCATCCCTCCCGGGACTCCAAACACTGAAGCTTTCTTT
CASIPPGTPNTEAFF
>NA|TRBJ1-1|TRBV7-9|few
TGTGCCAGCAGCTTCATGGCTCTCGACACTGAAGCTTTCTTT
CASSFMALDTEAFF
>NA|TRBJ2-7|TRBV3-1|NA
TGTGCCAGCAGCCCCGACCCCTACAATGAGCAGTACTTC
CASSPDPYNEQYF
>NA|TRBJ2-6|TRBV5-6|few
TGTGCCAGCAGCTCGTTGGGGCCTGGGGCCAACGTCCTGACTTTC
CASSSLGPGANVLTF
>NA|TRBJ1-4|TRBV27|few
TGTGCCAGCAGTTTAGTAGGAGCTAATGAAAAACTGTTTTTT
CASSLVGANEKLFF
>TRBD2|TRBJ2-7|TRBV12-3/TRBV12-4|once
TGTGCCAGCAGTGCTAGCGGGACCGAAAAGCAGTACTTC
CASSASGTEKQYF
>NA|TRBJ1-2|TRBV20-1|NA
TGCAGTGCTAGAGACAGGGCCCCCTATGGCTACACCTTC
CSARDRAPYGYTF
>TRBD2|TRBJ2-3|TRBV7-3|many
TGTGCCAGCAGCTCGGGACTAGCGGGAGGCGCAGATACGCAGTATTTT
CASSSGLAGGADTQYF
>NA|TRBJ2-7|TRBV7-2|few
TGTGCCAGCAGCTTATCTAACGCGGGGGCCGAGCAGTACTTC
CASSLSNAGAEQYF
>NA|TRBJ2-3|TRBV20-1|NA
TGCAGTGCTAGAGATTACACTAACCCGACATCGAATACGCAGTATTTT
CSARDYTNPTSNTQYF
>TRBD2|TRBJ2-1|TRBV15|NA
TGTGCCACCAGCTTACCGGGACTACACAATGAGCAGTTCTTC
CATSLPGLHNEQFF
>TRBD1|TRBJ1-1|TRBV5-1|NA
TGCGCCAGCAAACGAGGGGGCGAAAACACTGAAGCTTTCTTT
CASKRGGENTEAFF
>TRBD2|TRBJ2-1|TRBV5-1|few
TGCGCCAGCAGCCCCTCCGGGACTAGCGGCAATGAGCAGTTCTTC
CASSPSGTSGNEQFF
>TRBD1|TRBJ2-7|TRBV25-1|NA
TGTGCCAGCGGGGACAGGGATCGTGGGCAGTACTTC
CASGDRDRGQYF
>TRBD2|TRBJ2-2|TRBV12-3/TRBV12-4|NA
TGTGCCAGCAGTCTGATATTCGGGGGGACCCCGAACACCGGGGAGCTGTTTTTT
CASSLIFGGTPNTGELFF
>NA|TRBJ2-7|TRBV12-3/TRBV12-4|few
TGTGCCAGCAGGTCCGCATCAACCTACGAGCAGTACTTC
CASRSASTYEQYF
>TRBD1|TRBJ2-3|TRBV7-3|few
TGTGCCAGCAGCGTGACAGGGCCAGATACGCAGTATTTT
CASSVTGPDTQYF
>NA|TRBJ2-1|TRBV7-9|NA
TGTGCCAGCAGCCCGCAAGGGGGGGCCCGTGCGACCTACAATGAGCAGTTCTTC
CASSPQGGARATYNEQFF
>NA|TRBJ1-4|TRBV3-1|NA
TGTGCCAGCAGCACCCCCAGGTTTGATGAAAAACTGTTTTTT
CASSTPRFDEKLFF
>NA|TRBJ2-7|TRBV12-3/TRBV12-4|many
TGTGCCAGTTGTCTCCCGATCGTATCCTACGAGCAGTACTTC
CASCLPIVSYEQYF
>NA|TRBJ2-5|TRBV6-2/TRBV6-3|few
TGTGCCAGCACGGCGGGCCAAGAGACCCAGTACTTC
CASTAGQETQYF
>TRBD1|TRBJ2-7|TRBV20-1|many
TGCAGTGCAAACAGGGGGCTGAACGAGCAGTACTTC
CSANRGLNEQYF
>NA|TRBJ1-5|TRBV7-2|NA
TGTGCCAGCAGCTTAACTGTCTGGACAGTTGATAGCAATCAGCCCCAGCATTTT
CASSLTVWTVDSNQPQHF
>NA|TRBJ2-4|TRBV3-1|NA
TGTGCCAGCAGCCAAAATTCGGCCAAAAACATTCAGTACTTC
CASSQNSAKNIQYF
>TRBD2|TRBJ2-3|TRBV15|few
TGTGCCACCAGCAGGGTAGGGGGACTAGGCACAGATACGCAGTATTTT
CATSRVGGLGTDTQYF
>TRBD2|TRBJ2-3|TRBV18|NA
TGTGCCAGCTCACCGTCTAGCGGGGGGGGCACAGATACGCAGTATTTT
CASSPSSGGGTDTQYF
>TRBD1|TRBJ1-1|TRBV20-1|NA
TGCAGTGCTAACGACAGGGTCCGGGGGGACACTGAAGCTTTCTTT
CSANDRVRGDTEAFF
>NA|TRBJ2-2|TRBV12-3/TRBV12-4|NA
TGTGCCAGCAGGACCGAGTCCGCCGGGGAGCTGTTTTTT
CASRTESAGELFF
>NA|TRBJ1-1|TRBV6-6|NA
TGTGCCAGCAGCCACGGGGGGGTCAGAAGGAACACTGAAGCTTTCTTT
CASSHGGVRRNTEAFF
>NA|TRBJ2-1|TRBV5-1|few
TGTGCCAGCAGCCCGGGACTTGCCTACAATGAGCAGTTCTTC
CASSPGLAYNEQFF
>NA|TRBJ2-2|TRBV28|few
TGTGCCAGCGTAACGAACACCGGGGAGCTGTTTTTT
CASVTNTGELFF
>TRBD1|TRBJ1-6|TRBV5-1|NA
TGCGCCAGCAGCTTGGCCAGGAAGTGGGGACAGAATAATTCACCCCTCCACTTT
CASSLARKWGQNNSPLHF
>NA|TRBJ1-4|TRBV29-1|NA
TGCAGCGTTCAACAGGGATACGGAGAAAAACTGTTTTTT
CSVQQGYGEKLFF
>NA|TRBJ1-5|TRBV7-2|NA
TGTGCCAGCAGCTTAGTAGGTGGGGTGGATCAGCCCCAGCATTTT
CASSLVGGVDQPQHF
>TRBD1|TRBJ1-4|TRBV6-5|NA
TGTGCCAGCAGTAAGGGACAGGGCTATGAAAAACTGTTTTTT
CASSKGQGYEKLFF